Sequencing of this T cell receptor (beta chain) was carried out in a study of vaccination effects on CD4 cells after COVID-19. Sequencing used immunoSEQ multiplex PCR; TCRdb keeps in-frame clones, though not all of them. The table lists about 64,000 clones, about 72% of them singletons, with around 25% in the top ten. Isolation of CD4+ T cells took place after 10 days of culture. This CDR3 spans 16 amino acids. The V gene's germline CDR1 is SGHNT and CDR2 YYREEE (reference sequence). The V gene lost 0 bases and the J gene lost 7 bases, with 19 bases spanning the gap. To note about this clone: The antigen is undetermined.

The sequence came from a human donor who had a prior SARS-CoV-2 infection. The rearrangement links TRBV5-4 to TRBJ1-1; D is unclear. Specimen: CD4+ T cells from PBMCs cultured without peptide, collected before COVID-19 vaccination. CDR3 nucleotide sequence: TGTGCCAGCAGCTTGGTGGGTTTTGGCATTGACCTTGAAGCTTTCTTT. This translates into CASSLVGFGIDLEAFF.